These 12 T cell receptor beta chains were sequenced from one sample in a study of T cell responses to AZD1222 COVID-19 vaccine. The assay was immunoSEQ multiplex PCR, and TCRdb's table has in-frame clones only and misses some. The table includes 100,000 to 150,000 clones, approximately 88% detected once. Specimen: peripheral blood, collected on day 0 of AZD1222 vaccination. All receptors come from an adult in good health.

V gene TRBV6-5 combines with J gene TRBJ2-7; TRBD2 aligns across 10 bases. Germline V lookup: CDR1 MNHEY, CDR2 SVGAGI. This CDR3 spans 14 amino acids. With 5 bases clipped from V and 7 bases from J, the junction kept 8 bases outside the gene matches. This chain's CDR3 is CASSRAGGPWEQYF. CDR3 DNA: TGTGCCAGCAGTCGAGCGGGAGGGCCGTGGGAGCAGTACTTC.

This clone was seen once. V and J are TRBV2 and TRBJ1-1, with D unresolved. Germline CDR1 is SNHLY and CDR2 is FYNNEI. This CDR3 comprises 10 residues. V was clipped by 8 bases and J by 4 bases, with 5 bases between them. DNA for the CDR3: TGTGCCAGCGGAACCACTGAAGCTTTCTTT. Translation: CASGTTEAFF.

This clone has only a few counts. The genes are TRBV12-5 and TRBJ2-6, with 14 bases identical to TRBD2. This CDR3 region has 21 residues. The V segment lost 3 bases and the J segment 4 bases; nucleotides outside the gene matches: 14. CDR1 is LGHNT and CDR2 is FRNRAP in the germline V gene. CDR3 protein: CASGFGPGGLAGEPGANVLTF. The CDR3 bases are TGTGCTAGTGGTTTTGGTCCCGGGGGACTAGCGGGAGAACCCGGGGCCAACGTCCTGACTTTC.

This clone was picked up a small number of times. The V and J genes are TRBV5-8 and TRBJ1-5; D ambiguous. V was pared by 0 bases and J by 7 bases, with 17 bases between. The length of the CDR3 is 16 residues. Germline V gives CDR1 SGHTS, CDR2 YDEGEE. CDR3 sequence (DNA): TGTGCCAGCAGCTTGGGTGGAGCGGCACCTTGGCAGCCCCAGCATTTT. It is translated as CASSLGGAAPWQPQHF.

This clone was picked up one time. This rearrangement joins TRBV18 to TRBJ1-6; D uncertain. Germline V gene lookup returns CDR1 KGHSH and CDR2 LQKENI. V was pared by 4 bases and J by 8 bases, with 6 bases between. The CDR3 sequence is 12 residues long. CDR3 loop: CASSRADSPLHF. For the CDR3, the DNA is TGTGCCAGCTCACGAGCGGATTCACCCCTCCACTTT.

The chain carries TRBV19 and TRBJ2-7; either TRBD1 or TRBD2 may fit D (5 bases each). In germline, CDR1 is LNHDA, CDR2 SQIVND (reference sequence). This CDR3 region has 14 residues. Trimming left V 1 base short and J 2 bases short, with 9 bases between. CDR3 residues: CASSIGDRTYEQYF. CDR3 sequence (DNA): TGTGCCAGTAGTATAGGGGACCGAACCTACGAGCAGTACTTC.

The V gene is TRBV27, the J gene TRBJ2-7, with D perhaps matching TRBD1 or TRBD2 (5 bases each). The CDR3 totals 16 residues. CDR1 MNHEY and CDR2 SMNVEV come from the germline V gene (reference sequence). V was trimmed by 2 bases and J by 3 bases, leaving 17 bases between them. Written as DNA, the CDR3 is TGTGCCAGCAGTTTACGGGGCCAGGGAGATTACTACGAGCAGTACTTC. The encoded protein is CASSLRGQGDYYEQYF.

Of note for this clone: Other DNA variants within this sample encode the same CDR3. This chain connects TRBV30 to TRBJ2-7; the D is unclear. The CDR3 length is 12 residues. Trimming stripped 2 bases from V and 6 bases from J, with 11 bases between. Per the germline V gene, CDR1 is GTSNPN and CDR2 is SVGIG (reference sequence). Here the CDR3 reads CAWSPRSGEQYF. The CDR3 DNA sequence: TGTGCCTGGAGTCCGAGGTCCGGCGAGCAGTACTTC. Combining the CDR3 with reference TRBV30 and TRBJ2-7 gives the whole variable domain SQTIHQWPATLVQPVGSPLSLECTVEGTSNPNLYWYRQAAGRGLQLLFYSVGIGQISSEVPQNLSASRPQDRQFILSSKKLLLSDSGFYLCAWSPRSGEQYFGPGTRLTVT.

The DNA of the CDR3 is TGTGCCACCAGTGATTCAGGGGTGGGCACTGAAGCTTTCTTT. Amino acids: CATSDSGVGTEAFF. The gene calls are TRBV24-1 and TRBJ1-1, with D possibly being TRBD1 (6 bases). This CDR3 region has 14 residues. CDR1 KGHDR and CDR2 SFDVKD come from the germline V gene. V dropped 2 bases and J dropped 4 bases, with 10 bases sitting between them.

The genes are TRBV10-3 and TRBJ2-1, with 7 bases lining up with TRBD1. The germline CDR1 and CDR2 sequences are ENHRY and SYGVKD. The CDR3 is 17 residues long. J gave up 8 bases and V 0 bases, and 13 bases lay outside the gene matches. DNA of the CDR3: TGTGCCATCAGTGAGTCACCCCGACAGGGTGGGTCGTATGAGCAGTTCTTC. Protein sequence: CAISESPRQGGSYEQFF.

The chain uses TRBV11-2 and TRBJ2-7; the match to TRBD1 covers 7 bases. The CDR3 has 14 residues. J gave up 2 bases and V 5 bases, and 6 bases lay outside the gene matches. Per germline, CDR1 SGHAT and CDR2 FQNNGV. CDR3 DNA sequence: TGTGCCAGCAGCCCGATGACAGGGACCTACGAGCAGTACTTC. It specifies CASSPMTGTYEQYF. Full variable domain (remainder filled in from reference TRBV11-2 and TRBJ2-7): EAGVAQSPRYKIIEKRQSVAFWCNPISGHATLYWYQQILGQGPKLLIQFQNNGVVDDSQLPKDRFSAERLKGVDSTLKIQPAKLEDSAVYLCASSPMTGTYEQYFGPGTRLTVT.

V and J are TRBV24-1 and TRBJ2-1, with 10 bases matching TRBD1. CDR3 length equals 17 residues. V lost 3 bases to trimming and J lost 6 bases; unmatched junction nucleotides: 10. Germline CDR1 reads KGHDR; CDR2 reads SFDVKD. CDR3 residues: CATSDGATGGAFNEQFF. CDR3 sequence (DNA): TGTGCCACCAGTGATGGAGCGACAGGGGGCGCGTTCAATGAGCAGTTCTTC.